The 20 T cell receptor beta chains listed next were all sequenced from one sample in a study of shared clonotypes between healthy human individuals. This table comes from immunoSEQ multiplex PCR, and its TCRdb copy is limited to in-frame clones, with some not included. The table lists around 750,000 clones, under 80% of them singletons. The sequenced sample was memory CD4+ T cells sorted from blood. Regarding subset: CD45RA-negative fraction. Receptor source: a woman in her thirties in good health.

The rearrangement joins TRBV5-8 to TRBJ2-7, with 8 bases matching TRBD2. Germline assignment: CDR1 SGHTS and CDR2 YDEGEE. After removal of 5 bases from V and 4 bases from J, the junction contained 11 bases not matched to a gene. This CDR3 comprises 15 residues. In nucleotides, the CDR3 is TGTGCCAGCAGTTACGCCGGGACTAGTGGTTACGAGCAGTACTTC. Residues: CASSYAGTSGYEQYF.

This clone was seen a few times. The CDR3 protein is CASRDKTGTNSPLHF. For the CDR3, the DNA is TGTGCCAGTAGGGACAAGACGGGGACAAATTCACCCCTCCACTTT. The rearrangement uses TRBV19 and TRBJ1-6; tentative D call: TRBD1 (6 bases). V was pared by 6 bases and J by 7 bases, with 16 bases between. Per the germline V gene, CDR1 is LNHDA and CDR2 is SQIVND (reference sequence). The CDR3 has 15 residues. Using reference TRBV19 and TRBJ1-6 for the parts outside the CDR3, the full variable domain is DGGITQSPKYLFRKEGQNVTLSCEQNLNHDAMYWYRQDPGQGLRLIYYSQIVNDFQKGDIAEGYSVSREKKESFPLTVTSAQKNPTAFYLCASRDKTGTNSPLHFGNGTRLTVT.

This sequence joins TRBV27 and TRBJ2-5; D is perhaps TRBD1 or TRBD2 (5 bases each). CDR1 is MNHEY and CDR2 is SMNVEV in the germline V gene (reference sequence). With 6 bases removed from V and 6 bases from J, the gap between germline ends came to 26 bases. This CDR3 spans 17 amino acids. The CDR3 sequence: CASRSLGTAEGRKTQYF. The CDR3 DNA reads TGTGCCAGCAGATCGTTAGGGACCGCGGAAGGGAGAAAGACCCAGTACTTC.

The chain is built from TRBV11-3 and TRBJ2-1; D call uncertain. The V end was cut by 5 bases, the J end by 0 bases, with 11 bases between. This CDR3 is 15 amino acids long. Germline values: CDR1 SGHNT, CDR2 YENEEA. The CDR3 sequence: CASSPSGFSYNEQFF. The DNA of the CDR3 is TGTGCCAGCAGCCCCTCAGGATTCTCCTACAATGAGCAGTTCTTC.

This chain joins TRBV27 and TRBJ2-5; no clear D gene. Trimming removed 6 bases from V and 1 base from J, with 12 bases in between. The CDR3 runs to 14 residues. CDR1 is MNHEY and CDR2 is SMNVEV in the germline V gene (reference sequence). Here the CDR3 DNA reads TGTGCCAGCAGAAAAAGCCCCCTCCAAGAGACCCAGTACTTC. The encoded protein is CASRKSPLQETQYF.

This chain connects TRBV19 to TRBJ1-1; 12 nucleotides match TRBD1. The germline CDR1 and CDR2 sequences are LNHDA and SQIVND (reference sequence). The CDR3 length is 16 residues. After removal of 6 bases from V and 0 bases from J, the junction contained 5 bases not matched to a gene. The CDR3 DNA reads as TGTGCCAGTAGGAGGGACAGGGGGCGGTTGAACACTGAAGCTTTCTTT. Its protein product is CASRRDRGRLNTEAFF.

The chain couples TRBV18 to TRBJ2-1; D ambiguous. Germline V CDR1 and CDR2: KGHSH, LQKENI. The CDR3 length is 12 residues. V shed 3 bases and J shed 5 bases, with 5 bases lying between them. Here the CDR3 reads CASSPSNNEQFF. As DNA, the CDR3 is TGTGCCAGCTCACCGTCGAACAATGAGCAGTTCTTC.

The rearrangement links TRBV29-1 to TRBJ1-1, with TRBD1 matching over 8 bases. The ends lost 5 bases at V and 7 bases at J; junction bases unmatched: 6. The CDR3 runs to 12 residues. The germline V gene has CDR1 SQVTM and CDR2 ANQGSEA. The CDR3 DNA is TGCAGCGTTCTTACAGGGGGAGTTGAAGCTTTCTTT. It is translated as CSVLTGGVEAFF.

This clone was counted once. This chain links TRBV7-9 with TRBJ1-2, with D hard to call. Trimming removed 2 bases at V and 8 bases at J, with 12 bases between. The germline V gene has CDR1 SEHNR and CDR2 FQNEAQ (reference sequence). The CDR3 consists of 13 residues. Here the CDR3 reads CASSLPERGGYTF. The DNA for the CDR3 is TGTGCCAGCAGCTTACCGGAGCGCGGGGGCTACACCTTC.

This sequence joins TRBV11-2 and TRBJ2-7; 7 nucleotides align to TRBD1. The germline V gene encodes CDR1 SGHAT and CDR2 FQNNGV. The CDR3 contains 15 residues. V was clipped by 5 bases and J by 6 bases; unmatched bases: 13. CDR3 bases: TGTGCCAGCAGCACCCGTCCCCGACAGGGTCGCGAGCAGTACTTC. Its translation is CASSTRPRQGREQYF.

This chain uses TRBV6-1 with TRBJ1-5, with unresolved D. Trimming cost V 2 bases and J 10 bases, with 12 bases left between them. The CDR3 contains 13 residues. Looked up from germline, CDR1 is MNHNS and CDR2 is SASEGT. CDR3 nucleotides: TGTGCCAGCAGTGAACAATTGCAGGCCCCCCAGCATTTT. Protein product: CASSEQLQAPQHF.

The gene calls are TRBV28 and TRBJ2-7, with a weak D call TRBD1 (6 bases). Trimming left V 4 bases short and J 2 bases short, with 24 bases between. Germline V gene lookup returns CDR1 MDHEN and CDR2 SYDVKM. The CDR3 has 18 residues. As DNA, the CDR3 is TGTGCCAGCAGTTCCTCCCCTTTTGGGACACCGAATCCCTACGAGCAGTACTTC. Translated, it gives CASSSSPFGTPNPYEQYF.

The genes are TRBV5-1 and TRBJ2-5; TRBD2 aligns across 16 bases. After removal of 2 bases from V and 5 bases from J, the junction contained 3 bases not matched to a gene. The CDR3 loop spans 16 amino acids. CDR1 is SGHRS, CDR2 YFSETQ, per germline. The DNA for the CDR3 is TGCGCCAGCAGCTTCGTGGGACTAGCGGGAGGGGAGACCCAGTACTTC. This encodes CASSFVGLAGGETQYF.

V usage is TRBV29-1 and J usage is TRBJ2-3; no reliable D call. The ends were cut back, 7 bases at V and 6 bases at J, with 14 bases in the middle. The CDR3 sequence is 12 residues long. The germline V gene has CDR1 SQVTM and CDR2 ANQGSEA. As DNA, the CDR3 is TGCAGCGGCCAAGCCTTTGGGGATACGCAGTATTTT. Amino acids: CSGQAFGDTQYF.

The table lists this clone with a count of one. The chain uses TRBV19 and TRBJ1-5; weak D call: TRBD1 (5 bases). V was cut by 4 bases and J by 7 bases, with 8 bases left in between. Germline CDR1 and CDR2: LNHDA and SQIVND (reference sequence). The CDR3 has 12 amino acids. This chain's CDR3 is CASSSKGQPQHF. CDR3 in DNA: TGTGCCAGTAGTAGTAAGGGGCAGCCCCAGCATTTT.

For this clone: Other DNA sequences of this sample code for an identical CDR3. The rearrangement uses TRBV15 and TRBJ2-7, with D perhaps TRBD1 (6 bases). The CDR3 consists of 14 residues. CDR1 is LNHNV, CDR2 YYDKDF, per germline (reference sequence). V was shortened by 0 bases and J by 3 bases, with 9 bases between the two germline ends. CDR3 coding DNA: TGTGCCACCAGCAGAGATAAAGGGGGCTACGAGCAGTACTTC. Its protein is CATSRDKGGYEQYF.

The chain combines TRBV6-6 with TRBJ1-5; 7 positions agree with TRBD1. From germline, CDR1 is MNHNY and CDR2 SVGAGI (reference sequence). Trimming at V came to 4 bases and at J to 7 bases, leaving 4 bases not matched to a gene. CDR3 length: 13 amino acids. Written as DNA, the CDR3 is TGTGCCAGCAGTTCCAGGGGGTCCCAGCCCCAGCATTTT. Translated: CASSSRGSQPQHF.

V and J are TRBV2 and TRBJ2-7, with 10 bases lining up with TRBD2. Germline CDR1 SNHLY, CDR2 FYNNEI. The J segment lost 3 bases and the V segment lost 7 bases, leaving 0 bases of the junction unmatched. This CDR3 comprises 12 residues. In DNA form, the CDR3 reads TGTGCCAGCACTAGCGGGGGCTACGAGCAGTACTTC. Its protein product is CASTSGGYEQYF.

The chain has TRBV2 and TRBJ2-3; 10 bases agree with TRBD1. Germline CDR1 SNHLY, CDR2 FYNNEI. With 6 bases clipped from V and 4 bases from J, the junction kept 4 bases outside the gene matches. The CDR3 is 14 amino acids. The CDR3 bases are TGTGCCAGCAGACCCGGACAGGGGGCAGATACGCAGTATTTT. Encoded protein: CASRPGQGADTQYF.

This clone was detected a few times. The chain combines TRBV27 with TRBJ2-3; D remains unclear. The germline V gene has CDR1 MNHEY and CDR2 SMNVEV (reference sequence). The CDR3 is 13 amino acids. V gave up 5 bases and J gave up 0 bases, with 6 bases separating them. CDR3 in amino acids: CASSGWSTDTQYF. CDR3 nucleotide sequence: TGTGCCAGCAGTGGGTGGAGCACAGATACGCAGTATTTT.